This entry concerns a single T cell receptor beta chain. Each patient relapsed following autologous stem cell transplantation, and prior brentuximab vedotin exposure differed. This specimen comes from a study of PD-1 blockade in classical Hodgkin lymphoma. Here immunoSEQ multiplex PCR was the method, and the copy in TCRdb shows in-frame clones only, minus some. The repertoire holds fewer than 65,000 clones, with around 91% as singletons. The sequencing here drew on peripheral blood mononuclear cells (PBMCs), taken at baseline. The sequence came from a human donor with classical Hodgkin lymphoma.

The CDR3 DNA is TGTGCCATGACAGGGGGGCACTCTGGAAACACCATATATTTT. Protein: CAMTGGHSGNTIYF. The chain uses TRBV10-3 and TRBJ1-3, with TRBD1 matching 9 bases. The CDR3 runs to 14 residues. V dropped 9 bases and J dropped 0; count of bases not matched to a gene: 3. The germline V gene has CDR1 ENHRY and CDR2 SYGVKD.